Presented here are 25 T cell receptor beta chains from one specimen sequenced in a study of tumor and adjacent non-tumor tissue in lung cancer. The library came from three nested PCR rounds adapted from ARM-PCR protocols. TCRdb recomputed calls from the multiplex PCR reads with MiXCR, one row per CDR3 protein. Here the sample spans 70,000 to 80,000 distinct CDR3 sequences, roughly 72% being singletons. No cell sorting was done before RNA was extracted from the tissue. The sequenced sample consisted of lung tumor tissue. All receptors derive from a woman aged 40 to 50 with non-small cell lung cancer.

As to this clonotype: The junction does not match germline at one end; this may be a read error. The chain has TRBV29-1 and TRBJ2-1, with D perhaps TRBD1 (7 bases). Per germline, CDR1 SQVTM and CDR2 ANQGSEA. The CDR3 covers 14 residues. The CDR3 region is CSIVAGQIYNERFF. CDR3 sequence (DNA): TGCAGCATTGTCGCGGGACAGATCTACAATGAGCGGTTCTTC.

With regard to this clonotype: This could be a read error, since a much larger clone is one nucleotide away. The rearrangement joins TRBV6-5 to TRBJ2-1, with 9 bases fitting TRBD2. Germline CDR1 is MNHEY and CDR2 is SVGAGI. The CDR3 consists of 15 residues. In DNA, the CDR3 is TGTGTCAGCAGTTATGGGACTAGCAGCTACAATGAGCAGTTCTTC. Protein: CVSSYGTSSYNEQFF.

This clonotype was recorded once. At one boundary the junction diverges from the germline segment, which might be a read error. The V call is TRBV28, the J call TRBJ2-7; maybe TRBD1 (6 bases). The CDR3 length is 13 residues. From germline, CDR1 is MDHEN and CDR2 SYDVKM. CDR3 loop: CASSPGQHYEQYF. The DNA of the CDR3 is TGTGCCAGCAGTCCAGGACAGCACTACGAGCAGTATTTC.

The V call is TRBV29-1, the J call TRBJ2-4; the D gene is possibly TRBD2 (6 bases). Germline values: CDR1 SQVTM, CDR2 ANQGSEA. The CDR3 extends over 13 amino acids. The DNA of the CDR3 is TGCAGTGCCACCCATGGAGGGGAAAACATTCAGTACTTC. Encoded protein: CSATHGGENIQYF.

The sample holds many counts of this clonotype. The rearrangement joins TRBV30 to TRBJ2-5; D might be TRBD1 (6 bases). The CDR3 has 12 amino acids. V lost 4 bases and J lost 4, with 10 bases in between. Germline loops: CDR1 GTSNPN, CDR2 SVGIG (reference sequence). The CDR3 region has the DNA TGTGCCTGGAAGGGGGATGGAGAGACCCAGTACTTC. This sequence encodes CAWKGDGETQYF.

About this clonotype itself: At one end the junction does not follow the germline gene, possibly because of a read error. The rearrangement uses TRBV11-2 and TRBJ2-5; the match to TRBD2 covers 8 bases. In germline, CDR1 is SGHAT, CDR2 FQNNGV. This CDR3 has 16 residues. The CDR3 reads CASSSPGGGIQGTQYF. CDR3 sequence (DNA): TGTGCCAGCAGCTCCCCGGGCGGGGGGATACAAGGGACCCAGTACTTT. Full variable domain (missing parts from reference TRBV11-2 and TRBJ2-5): EAGVAQSPRYKIIEKRQSVAFWCNPISGHATLYWYQQILGQGPKLLIQFQNNGVVDDSQLPKDRFSAERLKGVDSTLKIQPAKLEDSAVYLCASSSPGGGIQGTQYFGPGTRLLVL.

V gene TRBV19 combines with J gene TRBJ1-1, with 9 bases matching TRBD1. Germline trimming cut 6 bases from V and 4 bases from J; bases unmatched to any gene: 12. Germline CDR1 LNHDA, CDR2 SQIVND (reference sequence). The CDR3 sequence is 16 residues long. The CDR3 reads CASRTTGGIRGTEAFF. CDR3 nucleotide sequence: TGTGCCAGTAGGACGACAGGGGGGATTAGGGGCACTGAAGCTTTCTTT.

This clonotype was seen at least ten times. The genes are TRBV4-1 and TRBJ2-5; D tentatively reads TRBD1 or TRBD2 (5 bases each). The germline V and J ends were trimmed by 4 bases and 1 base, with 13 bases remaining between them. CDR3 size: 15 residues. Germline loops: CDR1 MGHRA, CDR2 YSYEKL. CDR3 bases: TGCGCCAGCAGCCTGGGGGTCGGCACCCAAGAGACCCAGTACTTC. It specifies CASSLGVGTQETQYF.

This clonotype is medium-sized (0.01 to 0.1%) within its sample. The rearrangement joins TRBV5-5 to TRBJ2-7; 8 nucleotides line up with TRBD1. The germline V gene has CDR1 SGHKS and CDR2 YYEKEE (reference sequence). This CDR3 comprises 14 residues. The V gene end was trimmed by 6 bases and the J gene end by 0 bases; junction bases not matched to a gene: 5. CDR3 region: CASNTGTGSYEQYF. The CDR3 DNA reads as TGTGCCAGCAACACCGGGACAGGCTCCTACGAGCAGTACTTC.

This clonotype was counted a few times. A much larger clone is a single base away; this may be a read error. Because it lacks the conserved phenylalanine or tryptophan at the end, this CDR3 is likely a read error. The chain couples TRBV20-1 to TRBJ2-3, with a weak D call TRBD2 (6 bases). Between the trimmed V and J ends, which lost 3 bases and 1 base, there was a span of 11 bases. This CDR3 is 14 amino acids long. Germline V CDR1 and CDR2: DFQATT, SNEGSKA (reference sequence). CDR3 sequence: CSARWSGRTDTQYL. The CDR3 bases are TGCAGTGCTAGGTGGAGCGGGCGCACAGATACGCAGTATCTT.

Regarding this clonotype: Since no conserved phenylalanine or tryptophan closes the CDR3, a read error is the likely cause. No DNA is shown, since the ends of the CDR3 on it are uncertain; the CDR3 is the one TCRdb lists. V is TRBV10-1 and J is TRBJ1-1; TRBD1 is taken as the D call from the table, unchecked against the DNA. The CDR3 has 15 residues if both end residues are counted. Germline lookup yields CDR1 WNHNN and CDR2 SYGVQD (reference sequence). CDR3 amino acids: CASSEDVTGGTEVFY.

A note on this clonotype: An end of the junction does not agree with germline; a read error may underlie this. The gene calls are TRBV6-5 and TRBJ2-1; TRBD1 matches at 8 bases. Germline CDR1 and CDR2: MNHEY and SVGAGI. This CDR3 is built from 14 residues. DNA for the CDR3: TGTGCCAGGACCAGACAGGGGTTTAGAAATGAGCAATTCTTC. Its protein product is CARTRQGFRNEQFF.

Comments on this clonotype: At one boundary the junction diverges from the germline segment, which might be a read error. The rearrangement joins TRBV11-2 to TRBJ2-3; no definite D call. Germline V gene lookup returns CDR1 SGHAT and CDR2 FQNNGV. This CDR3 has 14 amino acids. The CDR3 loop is CTSSPLSAVDMQYF. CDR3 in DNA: TGTACCAGCAGCCCTCTAAGCGCGGTAGATATGCAGTATTTT.

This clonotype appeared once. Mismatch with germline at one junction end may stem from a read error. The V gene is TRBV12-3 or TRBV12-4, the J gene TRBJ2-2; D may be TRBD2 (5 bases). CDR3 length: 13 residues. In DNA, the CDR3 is TGTGCCAGCAGCCGTCAGAGCATCGGGGAACTGTTTTTT. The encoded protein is CASSRQSIGELFF.

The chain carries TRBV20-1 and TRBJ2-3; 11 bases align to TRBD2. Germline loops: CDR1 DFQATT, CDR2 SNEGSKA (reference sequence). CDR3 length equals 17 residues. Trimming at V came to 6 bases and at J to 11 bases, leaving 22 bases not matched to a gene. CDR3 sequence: CSADLTTRLAGGHVQYF. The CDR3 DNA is TGCAGTGCCGACCTCACCACTAGATTAGCGGGGGGGCACGTGCAGTATTTT.

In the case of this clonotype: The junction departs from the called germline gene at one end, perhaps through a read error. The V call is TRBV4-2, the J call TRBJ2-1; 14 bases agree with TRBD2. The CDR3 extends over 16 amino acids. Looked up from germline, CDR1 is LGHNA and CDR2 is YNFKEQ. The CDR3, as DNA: TGTGCCAGCAGTCAAGGGACTAGCGGGGGTATAAATGAGCAGTTCTTC. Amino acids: CASSQGTSGGINEQFF.

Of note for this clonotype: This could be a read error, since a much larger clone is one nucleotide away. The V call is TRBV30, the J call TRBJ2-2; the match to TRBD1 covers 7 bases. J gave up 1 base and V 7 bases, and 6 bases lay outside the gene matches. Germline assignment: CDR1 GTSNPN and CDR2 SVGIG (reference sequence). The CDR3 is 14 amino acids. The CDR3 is CALTRQGNTGELFF. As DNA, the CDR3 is TGTGCCTTGACGCGACAGGGGAACACCGGGGAGCTGTTTTTT.

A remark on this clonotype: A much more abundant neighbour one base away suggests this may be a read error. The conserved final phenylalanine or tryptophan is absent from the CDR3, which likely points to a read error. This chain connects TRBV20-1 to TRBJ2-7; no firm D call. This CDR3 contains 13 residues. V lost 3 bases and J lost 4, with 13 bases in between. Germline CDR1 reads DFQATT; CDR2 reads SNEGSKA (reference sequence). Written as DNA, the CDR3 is TGCAGTGCTAGGCCGGCAGACCAATACGAGCAGTACTTG. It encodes CSARPADQYEQYL.

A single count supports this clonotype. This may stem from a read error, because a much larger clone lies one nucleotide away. CDR3 bases: TGCAGTGCTAAGACGATCAGGCCGGGCGACTATGGCTACACCTTC. It yields the protein CSAKTIRPGDYGYTF. The chain uses TRBV20-1 and TRBJ1-2; unclear D gene. Germline V gives CDR1 DFQATT, CDR2 SNEGSKA (reference sequence). V was pared by 4 bases and J by 3 bases, with 18 bases between. The CDR3 extends over 15 amino acids.

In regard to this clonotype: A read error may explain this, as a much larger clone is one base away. CDR3: CASSLAGQDSGYIF. The CDR3, as DNA: TGCGCCAGCAGCTTGGCCGGGCAGGACTCTGGCTACATCTTC. This sequence joins TRBV5-1 and TRBJ1-2; no reliable D call. The length of the CDR3 is 14 residues. CDR1 is SGHRS and CDR2 is YFSETQ in the germline V gene.

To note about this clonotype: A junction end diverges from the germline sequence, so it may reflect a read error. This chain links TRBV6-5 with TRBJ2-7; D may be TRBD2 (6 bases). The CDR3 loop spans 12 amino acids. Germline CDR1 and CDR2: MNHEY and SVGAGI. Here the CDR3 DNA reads TGTGCCAGACCTAGCGTGGTCATGGAGCATTACTTC. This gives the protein CARPSVVMEHYF.

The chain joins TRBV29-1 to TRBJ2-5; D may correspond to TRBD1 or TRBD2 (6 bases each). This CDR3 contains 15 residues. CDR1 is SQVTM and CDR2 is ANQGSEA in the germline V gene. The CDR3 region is CNVKNLGGLQETQYF. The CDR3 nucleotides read TGCAATGTCAAAAACCTGGGGGGCCTTCAAGAGACCCAGTACTTC.

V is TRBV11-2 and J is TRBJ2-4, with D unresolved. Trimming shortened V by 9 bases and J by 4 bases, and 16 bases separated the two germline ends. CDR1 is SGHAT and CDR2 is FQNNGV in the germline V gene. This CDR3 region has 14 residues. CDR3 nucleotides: TGTGCCAGTAACCTCACGGGCTGTAAAAACATTCAGTACTTC. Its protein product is CASNLTGCKNIQYF.

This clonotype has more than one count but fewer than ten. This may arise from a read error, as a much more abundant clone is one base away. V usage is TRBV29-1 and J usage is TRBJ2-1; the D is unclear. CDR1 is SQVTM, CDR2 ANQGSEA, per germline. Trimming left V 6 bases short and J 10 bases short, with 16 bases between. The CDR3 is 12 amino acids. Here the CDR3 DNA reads TGCAGCGTGCAACCAAGTCAGTCAGAGCAGTTCTTC. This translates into CSVQPSQSEQFF.

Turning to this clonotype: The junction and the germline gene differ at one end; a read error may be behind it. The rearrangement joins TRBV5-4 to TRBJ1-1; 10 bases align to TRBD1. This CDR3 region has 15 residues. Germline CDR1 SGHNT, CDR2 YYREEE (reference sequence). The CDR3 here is CANSPEGTGVPEAFF. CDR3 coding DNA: TGTGCCAACAGCCCGGAGGGGACAGGGGTCCCTGAAGCTTTCTTT.